The 29 T cell receptor beta chains presented below share a single source sample, sequenced in a study of identical twins. One entry per CDR3 protein, called by TCRdb with MiXCR from the 5' RACE reads. The sample has approximately 700,000 distinct CDR3 sequences; around a sixth are singletons. The data also belong to a second study, concerning T cells expressing NK-cell markers.

The sample was PBMCs. Source of these receptors: a woman aged 18-29 years in good health.

The chain joins TRBV5-5 to TRBJ1-1; 7 nucleotides match TRBD1. CDR1 is SGHKS and CDR2 is YYEKEE in the germline V gene (reference sequence). Trimming took 4 bases from V and 1 from J; bases not matched to a gene: 10. The CDR3 contains 16 residues. The CDR3 coding sequence is TGTGCCAGCAGCCCCCGTTCGGACAGGAGGAACACTGAAGCTTTCTTT. Amino acid sequence: CASSPRSDRRNTEAFF.

This clonotype was seen a handful of times. This chain joins TRBV5-4 and TRBJ2-3; 11 nucleotides agree with TRBD2. This CDR3 is built from 16 residues. V shed 4 bases and J 5 bases; nucleotides not matched to a gene: 9. The germline CDR1 and CDR2 sequences are SGHNT and YYREEE (reference sequence). The DNA for the CDR3 is TGTGCCAGCAGCGTCACTAGCGGGGGACGTGGAGATACGCAGTATTTT. It is translated as CASSVTSGGRGDTQYF.

In its sample, this clonotype was seen a few times. The chain couples TRBV12-3 or TRBV12-4 to TRBJ2-5; tentatively, D is TRBD1 or TRBD2 (5 bases each). This CDR3 has 15 residues. The germline V and J ends were trimmed by 5 bases and 5 bases, with 18 bases remaining between them. The CDR3 nucleotides are TGTGCCAGCAGTGGGGTCTCAAAAGGGGAGGAGACCCAGTACTTC. Translating gives CASSGVSKGEETQYF.

This clonotype was found a few times. The chain is built from TRBV5-1 and TRBJ2-1; tentative D call: TRBD2 (5 bases). V lost 4 bases and J 9 bases, leaving 8 bases between the germline ends. Germline values: CDR1 SGHRS, CDR2 YFSETQ. This CDR3 has 11 residues. The CDR3 nucleotides are TGCGCCAGCAGCGGAGGTGCTGAGCAGTTCTTC. It codes for CASSGGAEQFF.

This clonotype was counted only a few times. V gene TRBV29-1 combines with J gene TRBJ2-1; TRBD2 matches 9 bases. The germline CDR1 and CDR2 sequences are SQVTM and ANQGSEA. The CDR3 contains 14 residues. V dropped 6 bases and J dropped 4; count of bases not matched to a gene: 7. The CDR3 here is CSVASGTNYNEQFF. Here the CDR3 DNA reads TGCAGCGTGGCTAGCGGGACCAATTACAATGAGCAGTTCTTC.

This chain links TRBV6-2 or TRBV6-3 with TRBJ1-1, with a tentative D call TRBD1 (5 bases). The CDR3 spans 16 residues. V shed 0 bases and J shed 0 bases, with 11 bases lying between them. Germline loops: CDR1 MNHEY, CDR2 SVGEGT. The CDR3 coding sequence is TGTGCCAGCAGTTACTCGAGAAACAGGCTGAACACTGAAGCTTTCTTT. Translated, it gives CASSYSRNRLNTEAFF.

This clonotype came up a few times. This chain links TRBV20-1 with TRBJ2-1, with D perhaps matching TRBD2 (5 bases). The germline V and J ends were trimmed by 3 bases and 3 bases, with 15 bases remaining between them. Germline-derived CDR1 and CDR2 are DFQATT and SNEGSKA (reference sequence). This CDR3 comprises 15 residues. In nucleotides, the CDR3 is TGCAGTGCTAGTAAGAGGGAGTCTCACTACAATGAGCAGTTCTTC. Its translation: CSASKRESHYNEQFF.

This clonotype was detected only once. J is TRBJ2-1 and V is TRBV6-1, with 9 positions matching TRBD1. Germline CDR1 reads MNHNS; CDR2 reads SASEGT. The CDR3 has 15 amino acids. V lost 6 bases to trimming and J lost 5 bases; unmatched junction nucleotides: 8. In DNA, the CDR3 is TGTGCCAGCAGGGCCCCGGGACAGGGAGACAATGAGCAGTTCTTC. Its translation: CASRAPGQGDNEQFF.

The V gene is TRBV27, the J gene TRBJ1-4; 8 bases map to TRBD1. Trimming took 6 bases from V and 7 from J; bases not matched to a gene: 7. The CDR3 contains 14 residues. Looked up from germline, CDR1 is MNHEY and CDR2 is SMNVEV (reference sequence). CDR3 in DNA: TGTGCCAGCAGGCTACAGGGGGTTGGTGAAAAACTGTTTTTT. The encoded protein is CASRLQGVGEKLFF.

This clonotype has only a few counts. The genes are TRBV5-1 and TRBJ2-3; D is possibly TRBD1 (5 bases). The CDR3 extends over 14 amino acids. Trimming left V 0 bases short and J 5 bases short, with 10 bases between. Germline V lookup: CDR1 SGHRS, CDR2 YFSETQ. The CDR3 spells CASSLANRGDTQYF. DNA for the CDR3: TGCGCCAGCAGCTTGGCCAATAGGGGAGATACGCAGTATTTT. The full variable domain, in which reference TRBV5-1 and TRBJ2-3 provide the parts outside the CDR3, is KAGVTQTPRYLIKTRGQQVTLSCSPISGHRSVSWYQQTPGQGLQFLFEYFSETQRNKGNFPGRFSGRQFSNSRSEMNVSTLELGDSALYLCASSLANRGDTQYFGPGTRLTVL.

V and J are TRBV12-3 or TRBV12-4 and TRBJ2-5, with a possible D match to TRBD2 (6 bases). The CDR3 runs 11 residues. Trimming pared 5 bases from V and 10 bases from J, leaving 11 bases between. The CDR3 spells CASSPRGIQYF. The DNA for the CDR3 is TGTGCCAGCAGTCCCCGGGGGATCCAGTACTTC.

In its sample, this clonotype was seen a few times. The chain links TRBV24-1 to TRBJ2-1; 8 bases line up with TRBD1. V was clipped by 5 bases and J by 1 base; unmatched bases: 3. Germline V gene lookup returns CDR1 KGHDR and CDR2 SFDVKD. There are 15 residues in the CDR3. DNA for the CDR3: TGTGCCACCAGTGGCGGACAGGGTTCCTACAATGAGCAGTTCTTC. Translated: CATSGGQGSYNEQFF.

This clonotype showed up just a few times. V usage is TRBV9 and J usage is TRBJ2-2; D is uncertain. The ends were cut back, 4 bases at V and 4 bases at J, with 14 bases in the middle. The CDR3 contains 15 residues. The germline CDR1 and CDR2 sequences are SGDLS and YYNGEE. CDR3 loop: CASSTGTFSTGELFF. The CDR3 nucleotides are TGTGCCAGCAGCACTGGAACGTTCAGCACCGGGGAGCTGTTTTTT.

In its sample, this clonotype was seen a few times. This CDR3 is CSVEGGDRGPYNEQFF. The CDR3 DNA sequence: TGCAGCGTTGAAGGCGGAGACAGGGGTCCGTACAATGAGCAGTTCTTC. V usage is TRBV29-1 and J usage is TRBJ2-1, with TRBD1 matching 8 bases. Trimming removed 1 base from V and 4 bases from J; junction bases left unmatched: 9. The CDR3 consists of 16 residues. Germline V gives CDR1 SQVTM, CDR2 ANQGSEA.

This clonotype was detected a few times. V gene TRBV7-2 combines with J gene TRBJ2-1; no firm D call. This CDR3 spans 15 amino acids. Germline CDR1 and CDR2: SGHTA and FQGNSA. The V end was cut by 3 bases, the J end by 1 base, with 10 bases between. CDR3 DNA sequence: TGTGCCAGCAGCTTGGCGAGTCCTTCCTACAATGAGCAGTTCTTC. This sequence encodes CASSLASPSYNEQFF.

This clonotype was observed a handful of times. The V call is TRBV7-2, the J call TRBJ1-5; no clear D. Between the trimmed V and J ends, which lost 5 bases and 6 bases, there was a span of 11 bases. CDR1 is SGHTA, CDR2 FQGNSA, per germline. The CDR3 spans 13 residues. The CDR3 loop is CASSRNPSQPQHF. The CDR3 DNA follows: TGTGCCAGCAGCCGAAACCCCAGTCAGCCCCAGCATTTT.

The chain carries TRBV20-1 and TRBJ2-1; 12 bases agree with TRBD2. This CDR3 is 18 amino acids long. Germline V gives CDR1 DFQATT, CDR2 SNEGSKA (reference sequence). The V and J ends lost 3 bases and 0 bases, in that order; junction bases with no gene match: 9. CDR3 bases: TGCAGTGCTAGTCGAACTAGCGGGAGGATTAGCTCCTACAATGAGCAGTTCTTC. Its protein is CSASRTSGRISSYNEQFF.

The sample holds a few counts of this clonotype. This chain connects TRBV12-3 or TRBV12-4 to TRBJ2-7; weak D call: TRBD1 (6 bases). The CDR3 has 12 residues. Deletions cut 6 bases from V and 10 bases from J, with 16 bases between. The CDR3 loop reads CASRSDSLEQYF. CDR3 DNA: TGTGCCAGCAGATCGGACAGCCTCGAACAGTACTTC.

This clonotype was counted between two and nine times. The V call is TRBV12-3 or TRBV12-4, the J call TRBJ1-2, with no clear D. Between the trimmed V and J ends, which lost 2 bases and 7 bases, there was a span of 5 bases. The CDR3 contains 11 residues. CDR3 sequence: CASSLMAGYTF. CDR3 DNA: TGTGCCAGCAGTTTAATGGCTGGCTACACCTTC.

The table lists this clonotype with a few counts. The V call is TRBV5-5, the J call TRBJ1-1; D not resolved. Germline V gives CDR1 SGHKS, CDR2 YYEKEE (reference sequence). The CDR3 spans 14 residues. V was pared by 4 bases and J by 3 bases, with 13 bases between. CDR3 amino acids: CASSPPERDTEAFF. The CDR3 DNA reads TGTGCCAGCAGCCCCCCTGAACGAGACACTGAAGCTTTCTTT.

This rearrangement joins TRBV18 to TRBJ2-3, with 7 nucleotides matching TRBD1. V shed 6 bases and J 2 bases; nucleotides not matched to a gene: 5. Germline assignment: CDR1 KGHSH and CDR2 LQKENI. CDR3 length equals 14 residues. CDR3 nucleotide sequence: TGTGCCAGCTCGCCGGGACAGTCCACAGATACGCAGTATTTT. Translating gives CASSPGQSTDTQYF.

The CDR3 bases are TGCAGTGCTTTAAATAGCGGCTCTAGCACAGATACGCAGTATTTT. Encoded protein: CSALNSGSSTDTQYF. This chain uses TRBV20-1 with TRBJ2-3; D possibly corresponds to TRBD2 (6 bases). Trimming pared 5 bases from V and 0 bases from J, leaving 15 bases between. The CDR3 is made up of 15 amino acids. CDR1 is DFQATT and CDR2 is SNEGSKA in the germline V gene (reference sequence).

There are a few counts of this clonotype. The chain is built from TRBV20-1 and TRBJ2-1; D may match TRBD1 or TRBD2 (7 bases each). V was trimmed by 1 base and J by 9 bases, leaving 25 bases between them. This CDR3 spans 17 amino acids. The germline V gene has CDR1 DFQATT and CDR2 SNEGSKA (reference sequence). CDR3 in DNA: TGCAGTGCTAGAGGGGCCCCCCTGGCAGGGGGGGCTGCTGAGCAGTTCTTC. As protein: CSARGAPLAGGAAEQFF.

This clonotype was counted only a few times. V and J are TRBV20-1 and TRBJ2-1, with 7 bases aligning to TRBD1. Germline trimming cut 4 bases from V and 6 bases from J; bases unmatched to any gene: 3. This CDR3 spans 12 amino acids. CDR1 is DFQATT, CDR2 SNEGSKA, per germline (reference sequence). The CDR3 DNA reads as TGCAGTGCTATACAGGGGTCCAATGAGCAGTTCTTC. It translates to CSAIQGSNEQFF.

This clonotype was detected a few times. The V and J genes are TRBV15 and TRBJ2-3; no clear D gene. The CDR3 is made up of 15 amino acids. With 4 bases removed from V and 0 bases from J, the gap between germline ends came to 11 bases. Germline loops: CDR1 LNHNV, CDR2 YYDKDF (reference sequence). CDR3 sequence: CATSMKLLSTDTQYF. CDR3 DNA: TGTGCCACCAGCATGAAGCTCTTAAGCACAGATACGCAGTATTTT.

In this sample, this clonotype turned up a few times. The chain has TRBV5-1 and TRBJ2-1; 10 bases agree with TRBD2. Germline CDR1 and CDR2: SGHRS and YFSETQ. J gave up 8 bases and V 0 bases, and 5 bases lay outside the gene matches. The CDR3 runs 15 residues. The CDR3 region has the DNA TGCGCCAGCAGCTTGGGAGTAGCGGGGGGAGATGAGCAGTTCTTC. This translates into CASSLGVAGGDEQFF.

The genes are TRBV6-2 or TRBV6-3 and TRBJ2-1, with TRBD2 matching 13 bases. Per the germline V gene, CDR1 is MNHEY and CDR2 is SVGEGT. With 9 bases clipped from V and 7 bases from J, the junction kept 6 bases outside the gene matches. This CDR3 is 14 amino acids long. CDR3 in DNA: TGTGCCAGTCGTACTAGCGGGAGGGGGAATGAGCAGTTCTTC. This gives the protein CASRTSGRGNEQFF.

The gene calls are TRBV29-1 and TRBJ1-1, with D uncertain. CDR3 length: 12 amino acids. V was shortened by 4 bases and J by 7 bases, with 13 bases between the two germline ends. Germline values: CDR1 SQVTM, CDR2 ANQGSEA. The CDR3 protein is CSVARDRLEAFF. As DNA, the CDR3 is TGCAGCGTTGCAAGGGATAGGCTTGAAGCTTTCTTT.

This clonotype showed up many times. A junction end diverges from the germline sequence, so it may reflect a read error. The chain employs TRBV6-4 and TRBJ2-5, with a weak D call TRBD2 (6 bases). The germline gives CDR1 MRHNA, CDR2 SNTAGT. The CDR3 totals 19 residues. CDR3 sequence reads: CASSHSPPAGYGVQETQYF. For the CDR3, the DNA is TGTGCCAGCAGTCACTCCCCCCCCGCGGGGTACGGTGTCCAAGAGACCCAGTACTTC.